A selection of T cell receptor beta chains follows, all from one sample in a study of T cells in Graves' hyperthyroidism and ophthalmopathy. TCRdb re-analysed the multiplex PCR reads in MiXCR, keeping a single row per CDR3 protein. The top ten clones hold approximately 6.8% of a sample with approximately 640,000 distinct CDR3 sequences, about 45% of them seen once. Sequencing was carried out using peripheral blood or thyroid tissue (not recorded which). The receptors here all came from an adult man with Graves' disease, either hyperthyroidism or ophthalmopathy (not recorded which). The CDR3 runs from the conserved cysteine through the conserved F or W. A D gene is named only where the DNA matches it firmly. Clone size appears in some rows only: once, few, many, or a class for an expanded clone.

clone_size,d_call,v_call,j_call,cdr3_aa,cdr3_nt
NA,TRBD1,TRBV5-1,TRBJ2-6,CASSRQGARGANVLTF,TGCGCCAGCAGTCGACAGGGGGCGCGGGGGGCCAACGTCCTGACTTTC
few,TRBD2,TRBV6-5,TRBJ2-7,CASRLASNGGNYEQYF,TGTGCCAGCAGACTTGCCTCGAACGGGGGGAACTACGAGCAGTACTTC
NA,NA,TRBV12-3/TRBV12-4,TRBJ1-2,CASSPYQPNYGYTF,TGTGCCAGCAGTCCCTACCAGCCAAACTATGGCTACACCTTC
NA,NA,TRBV15,TRBJ1-4,CATSSPTHEKLFF,TGTGCCACCAGCAGCCCAACTCATGAAAAACTGTTTTTT
NA,NA,TRBV10-3,TRBJ1-2,CAISFGSANYGYTF,TGTGCCATCAGTTTTGGGTCAGCGAACTATGGCTACACCTTC
many,NA,TRBV20-1,TRBJ2-5,CSARGGSSQETQYF,TGCAGTGCTAGAGGTGGGAGCTCCCAAGAGACCCAGTACTTC
NA,NA,TRBV29-1,TRBJ2-7,CSVGIGTYEQYF,TGCAGCGTTGGTATTGGGACCTACGAGCAGTACTTC
many,NA,TRBV7-8,TRBJ1-5,CASGTTQGRNQPQHF,TGTGCCAGCGGAACTACACAGGGCCGCAATCAGCCCCAGCATTTT
NA,TRBD1,TRBV11-3,TRBJ1-1,CASSYGTGLNEAFF,TGTGCCAGCAGTTACGGGACAGGGCTGAATGAAGCTTTCTTT
NA,TRBD1,TRBV25-1,TRBJ1-1,CASGSWDRGPEAFF,TGTGCTAGTGGTTCGTGGGACAGGGGGCCTGAAGCTTTCTTT
many,NA,TRBV29-1,TRBJ1-1,CSVDRSYTEAFF,TGCAGCGTTGACAGAAGCTACACTGAAGCTTTCTTT
few,NA,TRBV19,TRBJ1-2,CASSPRSGARGGYGYTF,TGTGCCAGCAGCCCCCGGTCTGGGGCCCGGGGAGGCTATGGCTACACCTTC
many,TRBD1,TRBV7-8,TRBJ1-6,CASSLRTGYNSPLHF,TGTGCCAGCAGCTTACGGACAGGATATAATTCACCCCTCCACTTT
many,NA,TRBV20-1,TRBJ2-7,CSANSGWEQYF,TGCAGTGCTAACTCTGGGTGGGAGCAGTACTTC
NA,NA,TRBV6-5,TRBJ1-5,CASSEQGHSNQPQHF,TGTGCCAGCAGTGAACAGGGCCATAGCAATCAGCCCCAGCATTTT
NA,NA,TRBV6-4,TRBJ2-5,CASSSAATTRQGTQYF,TGTGCCAGCAGCTCGGCGGCTACCACCCGACAAGGAACCCAGTACTTC
many,NA,TRBV6-6,TRBJ1-2,CASSYPGGYTF,TGTGCCAGCAGTTACCCGGGGGGCTACACCTTC
NA,TRBD1,TRBV20-1,TRBJ1-1,CSAGVGQGRGTEAFF,TGCAGTGCTGGCGTCGGACAGGGGAGAGGCACTGAAGCTTTCTTT
NA,NA,TRBV29-1,TRBJ2-5,CSVDGTSPETQYF,TGCAGCGTTGATGGCACCAGCCCTGAGACCCAGTACTTC
few,NA,TRBV20-1,TRBJ1-4,CSASGDQDEKLFF,TGCAGTGCTAGTGGAGACCAGGATGAAAAACTGTTTTTT
once,TRBD2,TRBV29-1,TRBJ2-7,CSVWSGGQFEQYF,TGCAGCGTTTGGTCGGGAGGACAATTCGAGCAGTACTTC
NA,NA,TRBV24-1,TRBJ1-5,CATSDLSEGPNQPQHF,TGTGCCACCAGTGATTTGTCTGAGGGCCCCAATCAGCCCCAGCATTTT